This is a list of T cell receptor beta chains from one sample in a study of monozygotic twins with cystic fibrosis. Some clones are missing from TCRdb's copy, which holds only in-frame ones; the method was immunoSEQ multiplex PCR. The table shows around 30,000 clones, with nearly 98% occurring only once. The sample comprised blood. All receptors come from a girl aged 2-9 years with cystic fibrosis. Each CDR3 is given with its conserved first and last residue. D genes are given only for firm matches. The size of a clone is reported for some rows only, either as once, few or many, or as a class for expanded clones.

d_call clone_size j_call v_call cdr3_aa cdr3_nt
- - TRBJ1-4 TRBV2 CASSGSGRINEKLFF TGTGCCAGCAGTGGTTCCGGACGGATTAATGAAAAACTGTTTTTT
- - TRBJ2-3 TRBV9 CASSVATETQYF TGTGCCAGCAGCGTAGCTACAGAGACGCAGTATTTT
- - TRBJ1-5 TRBV4-1 CASSQELRDSNQPQHF TGCGCCAGCAGCCAAGAATTGAGGGATAGCAATCAGCCCCAGCATTTT
- - TRBJ2-3 TRBV7-2 CASSLDGRHDTQYF TGTGCCAGCAGCTTAGACGGGAGACACGATACGCAGTATTTT
TRBD1 once TRBJ1-3 TRBV6-1 CASSGRTGGNTIYF TGTGCCAGCAGTGGGAGGACAGGGGGAAACACCATATATTTT
- - TRBJ2-2 TRBV7-2 CASSLEGSRNTGELFF TGTGCCAGCAGCTTAGAGGGTAGTAGGAACACCGGGGAGCTGTTTTTT
- - TRBJ2-2 TRBV29-1 CSVDRNTGELFF TGCAGCGTTGATAGGAACACCGGGGAGCTGTTTTTT
- - TRBJ1-2 TRBV4-1 CASSQEGVQVGYGYTF TGCGCCAGCAGCCAAGAAGGGGTGCAGGTCGGCTATGGCTACACCTTC
- - TRBJ2-3 TRBV11-2 CASSLDLATDTQYF TGTGCCAGCAGCTTAGATTTGGCCACAGATACGCAGTATTTT
- few TRBJ2-3 TRBV9 CASSMRAVGDTQYF TGTGCCAGCAGCATGCGGGCCGTGGGGGATACGCAGTATTTT
- once TRBJ2-4 TRBV28 CASSSTPTLAKNIQYF TGTGCCAGCAGCTCGACTCCGACCCTAGCCAAAAACATTCAGTACTTC
TRBD2 - TRBJ2-5 TRBV29-1 CSVALGLVVETQYF TGCAGCGTTGCTTTGGGACTAGTAGTGGAGACCCAGTACTTC
- - TRBJ2-3 TRBV15 CATSSREIAVGDTQYF TGTGCCACCAGCTCTCGGGAGATTGCTGTTGGAGATACGCAGTATTTT
- - TRBJ2-3 TRBV11-2 CASSQRDTQYF TGTGCCAGCAGCCAGAGGGATACGCAGTATTTT
TRBD1 - TRBJ2-2 TRBV5-4 CASSWGQTNTGELFF TGTGCCAGCAGCTGGGGACAGACGAACACCGGGGAGCTGTTTTTT
- - TRBJ2-3 TRBV9 CASRASISTDTQYF TGTGCCAGCAGAGCAAGCATTAGCACAGATACGCAGTATTTT
- - TRBJ2-2 TRBV7-9 CASSHRAGELFF TGTGCCAGCAGCCACCGCGCCGGGGAGCTGTTTTTT
TRBD1 - TRBJ2-7 TRBV7-8 CASSPLDRGRIYEQYF TGTGCCAGCAGCCCATTGGACAGGGGGCGTATCTACGAGCAGTACTTC
- - TRBJ1-2 TRBV18 CASSPSENYGYTF TGTGCCAGCTCACCATCTGAGAACTATGGCTACACCTTC
- - TRBJ1-1 TRBV5-5 CASSLDSRTEAFF TGTGCCAGCAGCTTGGACAGCCGCACTGAAGCTTTCTTT
- - TRBJ2-7 TRBV5-1 CASSLSRDREQYF TGCGCCAGCAGCTTGTCCAGGGATCGCGAGCAGTACTTC
TRBD1 - TRBJ2-7 TRBV6-5 CASRATGLFYEQYF TGTGCCAGCAGAGCGACAGGGTTATTCTACGAGCAGTACTTC
TRBD1 - TRBJ1-1 TRBV19 CASSLPGQTTEAFF TGTGCCAGTAGTCTACCGGGACAGACAACTGAAGCTTTCTTT
TRBD1 - TRBJ1-1 TRBV6-1 CASSPSTGTGTEAFF TGTGCCAGCAGTCCATCGACAGGGACGGGGACTGAAGCTTTCTTT
TRBD1 - TRBJ1-5 TRBV6-1 CASRRDRMNQPQHF TGTGCCAGCAGGAGGGACAGAATGAATCAGCCCCAGCATTTT
- - TRBJ2-5 TRBV7-7 CASSTDSQETQYF TGTGCCAGCAGCACCGACAGCCAAGAGACCCAGTACTTC
TRBD1 - TRBJ1-1 TRBV7-2 CASSLFRGRANTEAFF TGTGCCAGCAGCTTATTCAGGGGGAGAGCGAACACTGAAGCTTTCTTT
TRBD1 once TRBJ2-2 TRBV18 CASSSGQGAGELFF TGTGCCAGCTCATCGGGACAGGGGGCCGGGGAGCTGTTTTTT
- - TRBJ2-2 TRBV25-1 CASSESGPSNTGELFF TGTGCCAGCAGTGAATCGGGGCCATCGAACACCGGGGAGCTGTTTTTT
TRBD1 - TRBJ2-7 TRBV27 CASSPGQSYEQYF TGTGCCAGCAGCCCGGGACAGTCTTACGAGCAGTACTTC
- - TRBJ2-5 TRBV20-1 CSGLGEETQYF TGCAGTGGTTTGGGGGAAGAGACCCAGTACTTC
- - TRBJ1-2 TRBV5-5 CASSLVTGNYGYTF TGTGCCAGCAGCTTGGTAACAGGGAACTATGGCTACACCTTC
TRBD1 - TRBJ2-1 TRBV9 CASSVDGRGFMDEQFF TGTGCCAGCAGCGTAGACGGCAGGGGGTTTATGGATGAGCAGTTCTTC
- - TRBJ1-1 TRBV4-2 CASSQDEGLGEDTEAFF TGTGCCAGCAGCCAAGACGAAGGGCTAGGTGAGGACACTGAAGCTTTCTTT
- - TRBJ2-7 TRBV6-1 CASTQRGEQYF TGTGCCAGCACGCAGCGAGGGGAGCAGTACTTC
TRBD2 - TRBJ2-1 TRBV27 CASSLRAASGGYEQFF TGTGCCAGCAGTTTAAGAGCGGCTAGCGGGGGGTATGAGCAGTTCTTC
- - TRBJ1-2 TRBV12-5 CASGFLQDNYGYTF TGTGCTAGTGGTTTCCTTCAGGATAACTATGGCTACACCTTC